This T cell receptor beta chain derives from a study of T cell responses to AZD1222 COVID-19 vaccine. Findings and caveats of the study: At baseline, seropositivity was found in only a handful of AZD1222 recipients. There were vaccine-associated CD4 TCRs across spike, dominant at 160-218 and 743-854. A mostly white British donor set with more females was recruited, and clonal diversity was possibly underestimated.

The CDR3 loop spans 15 amino acids. J gave up 1 base and V 6 bases, and 7 bases lay outside the gene matches. CDR1 and CDR2 from the germline V gene are LGHNT and FRNRAP. In the case of this clone: The antigen is unknown.

TCRdb keeps only in-frame clones here, not all; method: immunoSEQ multiplex PCR. The sample includes 70,000 to 95,000 clones, 75% to 90% of them seen just once. The sequence derives from an adult who received the AZD1222 COVID-19 vaccine. The sample here was peripheral blood, taken 28 days after the second AZD1222 dose. The chain carries TRBV12-5 and TRBJ2-3; 7 bases fit TRBD2. The CDR3 is CASGRAGMGTDTQYF. CDR3 nucleotides: TGTGCTAGTGGCCGAGCGGGAATGGGCACAGATACGCAGTATTTT.